The T cell receptor beta chain under discussion was sequenced for a study of T cells in Graves' hyperthyroidism and ophthalmopathy (dated by TCRdb to about 2019). The study in broad terms: Peripheral blood was sampled at the time of initial diagnosis, prior to any treatment. Following sampling, methimazole starting at 30 mg daily was given to hyperthyroidism patients, and high-dose intravenous methylprednisolone was given to ophthalmopathy patients. In addition, the study compared T-cell repertoires in thyroid tissue and in blood from roughly six Graves' hyperthyroidism patients. TCR Vbeta CDR3 sequencing of roughly 140 peripheral blood samples (over 40 ophthalmopathy, approximately 80 hyperthyroidism and around 17 progressor patients) is reported in the paper. TCR V-J signatures able to tell the groups apart were searched for in a discovery cohort of 90 to 100 patients, of whom 43 had Graves' ophthalmopathy and roughly 59 had stable Graves' hyperthyroidism. An independent validation cohort of around 19 hyperthyroidism patients and about 16 patients who later progressed to ophthalmopathy tested prospective prediction of ophthalmopathy. The roughly 94 discovery patients were randomly split 7:3 into training and test sets.

This clonotype was seen a few times. The antigen it recognizes is unknown. Base quality data are lacking; no much larger clone is found one base away. Overall study results and their limits: Ophthalmopathy was separated from stable hyperthyroidism by a 13 V-J signature model, with around 90% sensitivity and about 81% specificity obtained in cross-validation and 80%/75% obtained in testing. During validation, the model predicted progression to ophthalmopathy a median of about 6.3 months ahead of onset, with almost 71% sensitivity and 72.22% specificity. No statistical method was used to set the sample size in advance, and investigators knew the group allocation. Most expanded thyroid clonotypes (frequency above 0.001) were also detected in blood, a finding suggesting that blood repertoires may reflect thyroid immune responses.

The TCR beta CDR3 regions were amplified from the RNA transcripts. The first round of RT-PCR for the TCR CDR3 was performed with the HTBI primer set and the Qiagen OneStep RT-PCR kit. Libraries were constructed in a second round of multiplex PCR, after which size selection and purification were performed. Libraries were sequenced paired-end with 100 bp reads on an Illumina HiSeq2000. Regarding the original processing steps: Raw data were processed with SOAPnuke, discarding reads with adapters, uncalled bases, mean Phred below 15, or no exact constant-primer or identifier match. COPE v1.2.5 was used to merge high-quality paired reads, and clonotypes were defined as unique nucleotide sequences. Clonotypes were aligned to IMGT TRBV, TRBD and TRBJ reference segments using MiTCR v1.1. Only V-J combinations with frequency above 0.0001, covering 99% to 99.2% of repertoires, were analysed. The TCS score was defined as the ratio of F50 (clonal expansion) to E x V (chaos), calculated using BLOSUM62-based TCRdist between CDR3 peptides within each V-J. Welch's t-statistics and random forest reduced 514 V-J features to 13, which were used in a naive Bayes classifier (R e1071). The public reads were reprocessed in TCRdb via fastp at Q25 and MiXCR, keeping in-frame beta chains. Rows are unified per CDR3 protein, each entry keeping the most common DNA and genes. The authors' filters were not applied to this entry. The table for this sample lists about 740,000 distinct CDR3 sequences; 13% to 15% of them were counted only once. Of the sample, about 10% falls within the top ten clones.

CDR1 WSHSY and CDR2 SAAADI were looked up in the germline V gene. At the junction V is shortened by 4 bases and J by 9 bases; bases outside the gene matches: 6. The CDR3, from cysteine to phenylalanine, totals 14 residues. Only the CDR3 part of the read is kept: 42 bases, read in frame from the first base. Graves' hyperthyroidism was defined as stable when no progression to ophthalmopathy occurred over 18 months of follow-up. The hyperthyroidism patients were between 18 and 65 years old and newly diagnosed, with a disease duration of less than 2 months. Exclusion was applied to patients with uncontrolled infections, other autoimmune diseases, pregnancy or lactation. Diagnoses were established on the basis of clinical symptoms, serum thyroxine and TRAb, thyroid ultrasound, and orbital computed tomography. Ficoll-Paque density gradient centrifugation was used to isolate PBMCs from about 10 ml of fresh peripheral blood. Total RNA was extracted with Trizol reagent, and quality was checked on an Agilent 2100 Bioanalyzer.

The sequence was obtained from a woman between 18 and 29 years old with Graves' hyperthyroidism. Input material: blood. The chain was built from TRBV10-2 and TRBJ2-1; 10 bases in the middle match TRBD2. The CDR3 reads CASSGLAGGSEQFF. The DNA sequence follows: TGCGCCAGCAGTGGATTAGCGGGAGGCAGTGAGCAGTTCTTC.